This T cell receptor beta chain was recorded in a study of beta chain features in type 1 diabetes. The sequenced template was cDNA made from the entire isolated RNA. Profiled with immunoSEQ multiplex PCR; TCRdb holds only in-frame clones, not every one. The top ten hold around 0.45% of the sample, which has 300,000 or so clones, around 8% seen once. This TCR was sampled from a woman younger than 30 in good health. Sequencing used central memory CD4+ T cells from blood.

The CDR3 spells CASNADRGLLQYF. CDR3 bases: TGTGCCAGCAACGCGGACAGGGGCTTACTGCAGTACTTC. The V and J genes are TRBV6-5 and TRBJ2-7; 9 bases align to TRBD1. Germline CDR1 MNHEY, CDR2 SVGAGI. This CDR3 is 13 amino acids long. V was clipped by 7 bases and J by 9 bases; unmatched bases: 10.